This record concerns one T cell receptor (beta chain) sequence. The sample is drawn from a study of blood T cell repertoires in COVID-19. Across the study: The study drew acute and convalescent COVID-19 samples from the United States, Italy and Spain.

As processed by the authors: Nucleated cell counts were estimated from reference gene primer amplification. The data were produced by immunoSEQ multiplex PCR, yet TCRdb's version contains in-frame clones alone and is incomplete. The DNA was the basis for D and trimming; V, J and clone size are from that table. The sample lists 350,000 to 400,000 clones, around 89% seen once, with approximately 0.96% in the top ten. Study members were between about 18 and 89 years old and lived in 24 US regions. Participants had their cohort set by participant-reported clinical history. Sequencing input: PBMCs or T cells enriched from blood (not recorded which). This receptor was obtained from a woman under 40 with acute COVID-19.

This CDR3 reads CASSPWGRGDVNDEQFF. The CDR3 DNA follows: TGTGCCAGCAGCCCCTGGGGGCGGGGGGACGTTAACGATGAGCAGTTCTTC. V gene TRBV7-8 combines with J gene TRBJ2-1; TRBD2 agrees at 8 bases. Germline CDR1 reads SGHVS; CDR2 reads FQNEAQ. The length of the CDR3 is 17 residues. The V segment lost 5 bases and the J segment 8 bases; nucleotides outside the gene matches: 17.